Only one count was recorded for the clone carrying this T cell receptor beta chain. Its target is not known. Sequencing targeted expressed TCRB transcripts, as all isolated RNA had been reverse transcribed. Profiling relied on immunoSEQ multiplex PCR, and the TCRdb table lists in-frame clones only, not all of them. This table has 150,000 to 200,000 clones, roughly 65% appearing once. This entry comes from a study of beta chain features in type 1 diabetes. About the research overall: Cells sorted and examined across all samples totaled roughly 100,000,000.

Study-wide points: Cells with high TCR expression could be over-represented by cDNA sequencing. Within patients, naive, central memory and Treg TCRB repertoires seemed more similar than within healthy donors. PCR might pick shorter templates more often, in the same way for patients and controls. The study found moderately but significantly shorter TCRB CDR3s in all four CD4+ subsets of Type 1 diabetes patients.

The TCR originated in a man between 25 and 39 years old with type 1 diabetes. Sequenced material: naive CD4+ T cells from blood.

The CDR3 spells CASSKIQGAGNSPLHF. CDR3 in DNA: TGTGCCAGCAGCAAGATACAGGGGGCCGGTAATTCACCCCTCCACTTT. The chain combines TRBV7-2 with TRBJ1-6; TRBD1 matches at 9 bases. This CDR3 has 16 residues. Germline V CDR1 and CDR2: SGHTA, FQGNSA. With V trimmed by 5 bases and J by 6 bases, 8 bases remained unmatched.